This paragraph reports one T cell receptor (beta chain). Antigen: not known. This entry belongs to a study of shared clonotypes between healthy human individuals. Findings of the study overall: Clonotype sharing among the donors was expected to vary with sequencing depth. Across a few donors, naive CD4 shared 5% to 6.5%, naive CD8 over 3%, memory CD4 over 2%, memory CD8 0.4%.

This CDR3 contains 16 residues. V lost 7 bases to trimming and J lost 7 bases, with 25 bases between them. The germline gives CDR1 MNHEY, CDR2 SMNVEV (reference sequence). An approximately 200 ng quantity of DNA, 29,000 or so T cell genomes, went into the sorted-subset replicate PCRs. Method: immunoSEQ multiplex PCR; TCRdb's copy keeps in-frame clones and lacks some. Here the sample spans 900,000 to 1,200,000 clones, approximately 80% being singletons. The V and J genes are TRBV27 and TRBJ1-2; possible D gene TRBD1, 5 bases. The clonotype comes from a man in his late teens or twenties in good health. Some clones in this sample may be carry-over from other donors' samples. The sequenced sample consisted of memory CD4+ T cells from PBMCs. Subset: CD45RA-negative fraction. CDR3: CASTSLGGGWVLGYTF. CDR3 in DNA: TGTGCCAGCACCTCGCTTGGGGGAGGTTGGGTCCTTGGCTACACCTTC.